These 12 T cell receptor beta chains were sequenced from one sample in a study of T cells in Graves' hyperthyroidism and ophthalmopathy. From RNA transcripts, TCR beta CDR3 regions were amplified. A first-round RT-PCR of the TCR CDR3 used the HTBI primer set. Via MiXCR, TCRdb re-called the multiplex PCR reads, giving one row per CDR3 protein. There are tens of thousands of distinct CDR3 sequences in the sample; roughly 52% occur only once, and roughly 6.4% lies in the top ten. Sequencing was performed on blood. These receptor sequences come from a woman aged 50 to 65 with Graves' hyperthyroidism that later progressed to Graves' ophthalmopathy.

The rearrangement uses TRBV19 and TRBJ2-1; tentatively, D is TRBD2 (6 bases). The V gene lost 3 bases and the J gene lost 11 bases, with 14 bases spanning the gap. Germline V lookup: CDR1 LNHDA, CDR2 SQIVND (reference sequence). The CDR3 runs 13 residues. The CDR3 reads CASSITLRTKQFF. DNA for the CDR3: TGTGCCAGTAGTATCACCCTGCGGACTAAGCAGTTCTTC.

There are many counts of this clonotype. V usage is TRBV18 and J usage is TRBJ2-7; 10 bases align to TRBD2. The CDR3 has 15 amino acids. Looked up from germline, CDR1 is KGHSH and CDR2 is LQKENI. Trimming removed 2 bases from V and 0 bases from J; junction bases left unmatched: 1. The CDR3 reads CASSPASGSSYEQYF. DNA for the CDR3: TGTGCCAGCTCACCAGCTAGCGGGAGCTCCTACGAGCAGTACTTC.

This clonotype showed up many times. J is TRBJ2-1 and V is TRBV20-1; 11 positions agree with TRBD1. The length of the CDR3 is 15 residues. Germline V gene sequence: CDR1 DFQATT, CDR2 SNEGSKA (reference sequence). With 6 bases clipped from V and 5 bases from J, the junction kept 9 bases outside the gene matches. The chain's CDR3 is CSATSRTGGHNEQFF. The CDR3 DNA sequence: TGCAGTGCCACCTCCCGGACAGGGGGCCACAATGAGCAGTTCTTC.

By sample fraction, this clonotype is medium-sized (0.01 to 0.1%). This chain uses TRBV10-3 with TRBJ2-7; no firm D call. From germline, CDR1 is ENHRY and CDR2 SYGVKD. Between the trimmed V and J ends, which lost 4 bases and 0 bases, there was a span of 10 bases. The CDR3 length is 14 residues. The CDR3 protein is CAISGWNSSYEQYF. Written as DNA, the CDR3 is TGTGCCATCAGTGGGTGGAACAGCTCCTACGAGCAGTACTTC.

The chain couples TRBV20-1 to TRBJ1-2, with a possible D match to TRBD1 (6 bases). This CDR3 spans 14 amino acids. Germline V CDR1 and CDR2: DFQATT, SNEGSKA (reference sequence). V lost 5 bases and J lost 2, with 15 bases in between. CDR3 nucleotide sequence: TGCAGTGCTCGGAGGTACAGGGCAAACTATGGCTACACCTTC. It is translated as CSARRYRANYGYTF.

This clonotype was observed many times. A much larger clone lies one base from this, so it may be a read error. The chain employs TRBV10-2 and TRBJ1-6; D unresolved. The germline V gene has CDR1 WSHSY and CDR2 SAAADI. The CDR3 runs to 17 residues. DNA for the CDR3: TGCGCCAGCAGTGAGGCATTGGGCCGGAGAAATAATTCACCCCCCCACTTT. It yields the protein CASSEALGRRNNSPPHF.

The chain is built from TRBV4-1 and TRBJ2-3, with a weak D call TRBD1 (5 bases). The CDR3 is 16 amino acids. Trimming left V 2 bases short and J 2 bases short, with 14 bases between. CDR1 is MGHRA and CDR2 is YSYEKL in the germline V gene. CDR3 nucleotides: TGCGCCAGCAGCCAACGAAAGGGTGGGGCCACAGATACGCAGTATTTT. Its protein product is CASSQRKGGATDTQYF.

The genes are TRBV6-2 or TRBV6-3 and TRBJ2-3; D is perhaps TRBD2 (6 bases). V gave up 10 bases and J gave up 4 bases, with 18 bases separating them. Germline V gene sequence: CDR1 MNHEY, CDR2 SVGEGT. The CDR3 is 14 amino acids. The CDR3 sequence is CATATNGSSDTQYF. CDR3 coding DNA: TGTGCCACGGCAACAAACGGGAGTTCAGATACGCAGTATTTT.

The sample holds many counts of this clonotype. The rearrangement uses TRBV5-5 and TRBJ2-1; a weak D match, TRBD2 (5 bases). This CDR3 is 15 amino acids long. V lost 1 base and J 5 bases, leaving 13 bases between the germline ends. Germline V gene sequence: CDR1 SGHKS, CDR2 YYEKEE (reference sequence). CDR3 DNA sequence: TGTGCCAGCAGCTTGAGTGGACTGAGGAACAATGAGCAGTTCTTC. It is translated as CASSLSGLRNNEQFF.

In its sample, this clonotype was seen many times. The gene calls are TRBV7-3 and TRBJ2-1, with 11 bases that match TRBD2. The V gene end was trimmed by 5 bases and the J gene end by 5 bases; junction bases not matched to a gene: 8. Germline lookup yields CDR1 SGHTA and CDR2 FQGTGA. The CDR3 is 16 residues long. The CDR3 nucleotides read TGTGCCAGCAGCCTCGGTGGGACTAGCGGAAACAATGAGCAGTTCTTC. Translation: CASSLGGTSGNNEQFF. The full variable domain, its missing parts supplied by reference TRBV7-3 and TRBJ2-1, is GAGVSQTPSNKVTEKGKYVELRCDPISGHTALYWYRQSLGQGPEFLIYFQGTGAADDSGLPNDRFFAVRPEGSVSTLKIQRTERGDSAVYLCASSLGGTSGNNEQFFGPGTRLTVL.

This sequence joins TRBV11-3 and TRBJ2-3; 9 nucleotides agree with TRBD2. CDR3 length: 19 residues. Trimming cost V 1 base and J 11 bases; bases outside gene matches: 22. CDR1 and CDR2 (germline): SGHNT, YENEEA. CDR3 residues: CASSLVRGGGASSYNEQYF. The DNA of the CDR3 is TGTGCCAGCAGCTTAGTCCGCGGGGGGGGTGCTAGCTCCTACAATGAGCAGTATTTT.

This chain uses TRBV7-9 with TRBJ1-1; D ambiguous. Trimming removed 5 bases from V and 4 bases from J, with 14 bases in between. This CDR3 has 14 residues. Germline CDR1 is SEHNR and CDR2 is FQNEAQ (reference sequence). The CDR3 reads CASSPQMEATEAFF. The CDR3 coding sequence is TGTGCCAGCAGCCCCCAGATGGAAGCCACTGAAGCTTTCTTT.